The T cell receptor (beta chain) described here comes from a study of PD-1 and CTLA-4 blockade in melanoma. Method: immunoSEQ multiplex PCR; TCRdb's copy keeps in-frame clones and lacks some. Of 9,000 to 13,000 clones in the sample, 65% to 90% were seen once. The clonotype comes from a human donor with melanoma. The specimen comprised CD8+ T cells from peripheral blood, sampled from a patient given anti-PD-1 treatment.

In DNA, the CDR3 is TGTGCCAGCAGCTCGGACAGGGCCTCACGAGCTTTCTTT. This gives the protein CASSSDRASRAFF. The rearrangement joins TRBV12-3 or TRBV12-4 to TRBJ1-1; 8 bases are a match to TRBD1. Trimming at V came to 6 bases and at J to 10 bases, leaving 10 bases not matched to a gene. CDR3 length equals 13 residues.